The 13 T cell receptor beta chains below all came from one sample that was sequenced in a study of T-cell memory formation after mild COVID-19. TCRdb recomputed calls from the 5' RACE reads with MiXCR, one row per CDR3 protein. The sample includes 300,000 to 350,000 distinct CDR3 sequences, 10% to 15% of them seen just once. Material: PBMCs or a T cell subset sorted from them (not recorded which). The origin of the receptors is a man aged 18 to 35 who had mild COVID-19 (a few samples of this study predate the infection). Cell type and time point are not known.

The chain links TRBV12-5 to TRBJ1-1; D not certain. The V end lost 2 bases, the J end lost 6 bases, and 7 bases lay between the germline ends. Germline V gene data show CDR1 as LGHNT and CDR2 as FRNRAP. CDR3 size: 12 residues. The CDR3 sequence: CASGLRAAEAFF. Written as DNA, the CDR3 is TGTGCTAGTGGTTTGAGGGCCGCTGAAGCTTTCTTT.

The chain joins TRBV9 to TRBJ2-1; D might be TRBD2 (6 bases). The CDR3 sequence is 13 residues long. Looked up from germline, CDR1 is SGDLS and CDR2 is YYNGEE. V was trimmed by 0 bases and J by 10 bases, leaving 11 bases between them. The CDR3 bases are TGTGCCAGCAGCGTAGCTACGGAGGGCGAGCAGTTCTTC. Protein: CASSVATEGEQFF.

This clonotype was counted a few times. The rearrangement links TRBV7-9 to TRBJ1-1; D is unclear. The CDR3 length is 12 residues. V lost 5 bases to trimming and J lost 8 bases, with 12 bases between them. Per germline, CDR1 SEHNR and CDR2 FQNEAQ (reference sequence). The CDR3 DNA follows: TGTGCCAGCAGCACGACCGTGGCGGAAGCTTTCTTT. Encoded protein: CASSTTVAEAFF.

This chain links TRBV7-3 with TRBJ2-3; TRBD1 matches at 9 bases. The CDR3 consists of 15 residues. Trimming removed 5 bases from V and 2 bases from J; junction bases left unmatched: 5. The germline gives CDR1 SGHTA, CDR2 FQGTGA. In DNA, the CDR3 is TGTGCCAGCAGCCCGGGGACAGGGTACACAGATACGCAGTATTTT. This codes for CASSPGTGYTDTQYF.

This clonotype has more than one count but fewer than ten. The J gene is TRBJ2-3, the V gene TRBV6-5, with 7 bases identical to TRBD2. V shed 2 bases, J shed 2 bases, and the junction held 4 bases outside the gene matches. Germline V gene data show CDR1 as MNHEY and CDR2 as SVGAGI. There are 15 residues in the CDR3. Here the CDR3 DNA reads TGTGCCAGCAGTTACCAGACTAGCACCACAGATACGCAGTATTTT. Its translation: CASSYQTSTTDTQYF.

This chain connects TRBV7-9 to TRBJ2-2; 8 positions agree with TRBD1. Germline V CDR1 and CDR2: SEHNR, FQNEAQ (reference sequence). The CDR3 loop spans 16 amino acids. The V gene end was trimmed by 1 base and the J gene end by 6 bases; junction bases not matched to a gene: 7. Written as DNA, the CDR3 is TGTGCCAGCAGCTTAGATCCAGGGGGCGCCTCCGGGGAGCTGTTTTTT. Translating it yields CASSLDPGGASGELFF.

In this sample, this clonotype turned up a few times. This rearrangement joins TRBV7-2 to TRBJ2-1; 13 nucleotides match TRBD2. The CDR3 consists of 18 residues. Germline CDR1 reads SGHTA; CDR2 reads FQGNSA. J lost 5 bases, V lost 3 bases, and 10 bases had no gene match. The CDR3 nucleotides are TGTGCCAGCAGCTTCCGACTAGCGGGGGGTGGAGGTAACAATGAGCAGTTCTTC. Translating it yields CASSFRLAGGGGNNEQFF. Filled out from reference TRBV7-2 and TRBJ2-1, the complete variable domain reads GAGVSQSPSNKVTEKGKDVELRCDPISGHTALYWYRQSLGQGLEFLIYFQGNSAPDKSGLPSDRFSAERTGGSVSTLTIQRTQQEDSAVYLCASSFRLAGGGGNNEQFFGPGTRLTVL.

The chain uses TRBV6-5 and TRBJ2-2, with D tentatively TRBD1 (6 bases). There are 15 residues in the CDR3. The V gene's germline CDR1 is MNHEY and CDR2 SVGAGI. V shed 8 bases and J shed 6 bases, with 19 bases lying between them. CDR3 coding DNA: TGTGCCAGCCGGCGTTGGGGGCTTGGAGCCGGGGAGCTGTTTTTT. It yields the protein CASRRWGLGAGELFF.

The V call is TRBV3-1, the J call TRBJ1-4; D is unclear. Germline V gene data show CDR1 as LGHDT and CDR2 as YNNKEL (reference sequence). The ends were cut back, 0 bases at V and 6 bases at J, with 8 bases in the middle. CDR3 length equals 14 residues. In DNA form, the CDR3 reads TGTGCCAGCAGCCAAGATCTGATGGATGAAAAACTGTTTTTT. Amino acid sequence: CASSQDLMDEKLFF.

This clonotype was counted many times. The chain recombines TRBV10-3 with TRBJ2-1; no definite D call. V lost 7 bases to trimming and J lost 3 bases, with 13 bases between them. CDR3 length equals 14 residues. From germline, CDR1 is ENHRY and CDR2 SYGVKD. CDR3 protein: CAITYSDIYNEQFF. The CDR3 DNA reads TGTGCCATCACCTATAGTGATATCTACAATGAGCAGTTCTTC.

This clonotype was detected only a few times. The gene calls are TRBV5-1 and TRBJ2-1; 14 bases fit TRBD2. Trimming at V came to 0 bases and at J to 7 bases, leaving 6 bases not matched to a gene. CDR3 length: 17 residues. Per germline, CDR1 SGHRS and CDR2 YFSETQ. CDR3 amino acids: CASSLATSGGAGNEQFF. CDR3 coding DNA: TGCGCCAGCAGCTTGGCGACTAGCGGGGGGGCCGGGAATGAGCAGTTCTTC.

The CDR3 DNA reads TGCGCCAGCAGCTACATGCAGGGGTCCGCAGATACGCAGTATTTT. It specifies CASSYMQGSADTQYF. This rearrangement joins TRBV5-1 to TRBJ2-3; tentative D call: TRBD1 (6 bases). Germline loops: CDR1 SGHRS, CDR2 YFSETQ. The CDR3 length is 15 residues. The V end was cut by 3 bases, the J end by 4 bases, with 15 bases between.

The J gene is TRBJ1-1, the V gene TRBV2; D gene unclear. This CDR3 comprises 13 residues. V dropped 4 bases and J dropped 2 bases, with 8 bases sitting between them. Germline lookup yields CDR1 SNHLY and CDR2 FYNNEI. The CDR3 here is CASSGELNTEAFF. In DNA form, the CDR3 reads TGTGCCAGCAGTGGGGAACTCAACACTGAAGCTTTCTTT.